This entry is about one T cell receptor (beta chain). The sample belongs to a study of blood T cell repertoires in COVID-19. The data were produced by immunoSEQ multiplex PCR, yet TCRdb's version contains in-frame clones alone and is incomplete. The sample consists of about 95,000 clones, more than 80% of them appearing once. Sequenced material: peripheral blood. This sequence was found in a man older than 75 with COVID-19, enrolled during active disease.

The CDR3: CASSQALGAYNEQFF. The CDR3 coding sequence is TGTGCCAGCAGCCAAGCCCTGGGGGCGTACAATGAGCAGTTCTTC. The rearrangement joins TRBV4-2 to TRBJ2-1; a weak D match, TRBD1 (6 bases). V lost 1 base, J lost 4 bases, and 11 bases lay in between. This CDR3 is 15 amino acids long. Germline loops: CDR1 LGHNA, CDR2 YNFKEQ.